The rows below give T cell receptor beta chains drawn from one sample of a study of PD-1 blockade in mismatch repair-deficient tumors. Method: immunoSEQ multiplex PCR; TCRdb's copy keeps in-frame clones and lacks some. The repertoire holds about 66,000 clones, with about 72% as singletons. The sample consisted of peripheral blood, taken 2 weeks after starting pembrolizumab. The receptors come from an adult with mismatch repair-deficient cancer. CDR3s include the opening cysteine and the closing phenylalanine or tryptophan. The D gene is left open where the match is weak. The size of a clone is reported for some rows only, either as once, few or many, or as a class for expanded clones.

d_call j_call v_call clone_size cdr3_aa cdr3_nt
NA TRBJ2-7 TRBV5-4 NA CASSLGGQAYEQYF TGTGCCAGCAGCTTGGGTGGCCAAGCCTACGAGCAGTACTTC
NA TRBJ2-1 TRBV5-1 NA CASSQDPGGTNEQFF TGCGCCAGCAGCCAGGACCCCGGGGGTACCAATGAGCAGTTCTTC
NA TRBJ2-3 TRBV9 few CASSVGNRDPDTQYF TGTGCCAGCAGCGTAGGAAACAGGGACCCAGATACGCAGTATTTT
NA TRBJ2-7 TRBV11-2 NA CASSPGRNYEQYF TGTGCCAGCAGCCCGGGGCGGAACTACGAGCAGTACTTC
TRBD2 TRBJ2-7 TRBV7-2 NA CASSLTSGRGSYEQYF TGTGCCAGCAGCTTAACTAGCGGGAGGGGTTCCTACGAGCAGTACTTC
TRBD2 TRBJ2-1 TRBV29-1 NA CSVEGLAGEGEQFF TGCAGCGTTGAGGGACTAGCGGGAGAGGGTGAGCAGTTCTTC
NA TRBJ1-1 TRBV18 NA CASSADTSNTEAFF TGTGCCAGCTCAGCTGACACCTCGAACACTGAAGCTTTCTTT
NA TRBJ2-2 TRBV7-9 few CASNELGGPNTGELFF TGTGCCAGCAACGAACTGGGGGGACCGAACACCGGGGAGCTGTTTTTT
TRBD1 TRBJ2-2 TRBV4-3 NA CASSPGPGQGFPNTGELFF TGCGCCAGCAGCCCGGGACCGGGACAGGGATTCCCGAACACCGGGGAGCTGTTTTTT
TRBD1 TRBJ1-2 TRBV5-1 NA CASASLGQNYGYTF TGCGCCAGCGCGTCCCTGGGACAGAACTATGGCTACACCTTC
NA TRBJ2-7 TRBV11-2 NA CASSLDVSSYEQYF TGTGCCAGCAGCCTCGACGTTAGCTCCTACGAGCAGTACTTC
TRBD1 TRBJ2-1 TRBV19 NA CASSQPGGGTNEQFF TGTGCCAGTAGTCAACCAGGGGGCGGTACTAATGAGCAGTTCTTC
NA TRBJ2-7 TRBV9 NA CASSGQEHPYEQYF TGTGCCAGCAGCGGACAGGAACATCCCTACGAGCAGTACTTC
NA TRBJ2-2 TRBV4-3 NA CASSQGHYTGELFF TGCGCCAGCAGCCAGGGTCATTACACCGGGGAGCTGTTTTTT
TRBD1 TRBJ2-5 TRBV11-1 NA CASSRQGGKTQYF TGTGCCAGCAGCAGACAGGGTGGAAAGACCCAGTACTTC
NA TRBJ2-2 TRBV7-8 once CASSLAPDTGELFF TGTGCCAGCAGCTTAGCCCCAGATACCGGGGAGCTGTTTTTT
TRBD1 TRBJ1-3 TRBV11-2 NA CASGDSGNTIYF TGTGCCAGCGGGGACAGTGGAAACACCATATATTTT
NA TRBJ1-1 TRBV5-1 NA CASSLGGTPSEAFF TGCGCCAGCAGCTTGGGCGGGACTCCTTCTGAAGCTTTCTTT
NA TRBJ1-1 TRBV7-2 NA CASSRTAGTNTEAFF TGTGCCAGCAGCCGAACCGCTGGGACGAACACTGAAGCTTTCTTT
NA TRBJ1-2 TRBV29-1 NA CSVDVRGNYGYTF TGCAGCGTTGATGTCAGGGGTAACTATGGCTACACCTTC
TRBD2 TRBJ2-1 TRBV6-5 NA CASSLDGLAGNNEQFF TGTGCCAGCAGTTTAGATGGACTAGCGGGAAACAATGAGCAGTTCTTC
NA TRBJ1-2 TRBV27 NA CASSLGGDNYGYTF TGTGCCAGCAGTCTGGGGGGGGATAACTATGGCTACACCTTC
NA TRBJ1-1 TRBV5-6 NA CASSLERMRLGVFF TGTGCCAGCAGCTTGGAGAGAATGCGTCTCGGAGTTTTCTTT
TRBD1 TRBJ2-7 TRBV4-3 NA CASSLIPGTDSSYEQYF TGCGCCAGCAGCCTTATTCCCGGGACAGATAGCTCCTACGAGCAGTACTTC
NA TRBJ1-5 TRBV6-5 NA CASSWGAGNQPQHF TGTGCCAGCAGTTGGGGGGCGGGCAATCAGCCCCAGCATTTT
TRBD2 TRBJ2-1 TRBV19 NA CASSWEGLIGDEQFF TGTGCCAGTAGTTGGGAGGGCCTTATTGGCGATGAGCAGTTCTTC
NA TRBJ2-7 TRBV5-1 NA CASSLGKGREQYF TGCGCCAGCAGCTTGGGAAAGGGGCGGGAGCAGTACTTC
NA TRBJ1-5 TRBV6-5 few CASSNDYDSNQPQHF TGTGCCAGCAGTAACGACTACGATAGCAATCAGCCCCAGCATTTT
NA TRBJ2-7 TRBV4-1 NA CASSPGTATYEQYF TGCGCCAGCAGCCCCGGGACGGCCACCTACGAGCAGTACTTC
NA TRBJ1-3 TRBV19 NA CASSLGVSDVSGNTIYF TGTGCCAGTAGTTTGGGCGTATCCGATGTGTCTGGAAACACCATATATTTT